What follows describes a single TCR beta chain. This clone's antigen is unknown. It has no much larger one-base neighbor in the sample; base qualities were not kept. The library came from 5' RACE. Instrument used: Illumina HiSeq 2500. A second about 7 to 12 cycle PCR used a sample-barcoded 5' primer and a J-beta primer mix. A template-switch 5' adaptor carrying 12 random nucleotides introduced a unique molecular identifier onto each TCR beta cDNA molecule. Each sample yielded at least 3 million CDR3-containing paired-end reads. First-strand cDNA was synthesized from all RNA with the Mint cDNA synthesis kit, primed by a TRBC-specific oligonucleotide. Following uracil-DNA glycosylase treatment, all cDNA underwent a first 18-cycle PCR with the universal primers M1SS and BC2_uni_R. From the authors' description of their analysis: Normalization of each sample was performed by random selection of 1 million high-quality reads, each carrying a distinct molecular identifier. Instead of being binned into consensus sequences, reads that shared molecular identifiers were thrown out. MiTCR, run with a Q25 quality threshold and the strictest error-elimination algorithm, handled CDR3 identification, clonotype clustering and error correction. Lower-bound total TCR beta diversity was estimated with a nonparametric unseen species model using Euler transformation. Using fastp trimming at Q25 and MiXCR clonotype assembly, TCRdb reanalyzed the public sequencing data and kept in-frame beta chains. Each entry merges the rows of one CDR3 protein and shows their most common DNA and genes. The V and J calls here are based on TCRdb, not the publication. This sample comprises 1.5 million to 2 million distinct CDR3 sequences, roughly 49% of them detected only once. The ten largest clones take up approximately 2.1% of the sample.

The donors were 40 or so Caucasian individuals from Russia, aged about 6 to 95 years, who were systemically healthy. Each donor gave around 9 milliliters of peripheral blood, collected into EDTA-treated Vacutainer tubes. Ficoll-Paque density-gradient centrifugation was used to isolate PBMCs, with at least 6.5 million obtained per sample. Total RNA, at least 5 micrograms per sample, was extracted from PBMCs with Trizol reagent. Naive CD45RAhigh/CD27high T cell percentages were measured by flow cytometry on a PBMC aliquot from every donor. The CDR3 contains 16 residues, cysteine and phenylalanine counted. Solely the CDR3 DNA is kept, with 48 bases framed from the first base. The germline V gene (reference sequence) gives CDR1 as LGHDT and CDR2 as YNNKEL. Cut back by 2 bases and 5 bases, the V and J ends lie 19 bases apart. This sample is part of a study of blood T cells in healthy people across ages (dated by TCRdb to 2013 to 2016). As for the study more broadly: In model experiments, template switching captured about one uniquely barcoded TCR beta cDNA molecule for every two T cells. Age-related changes in TCR beta repertoire diversity were measured in the study by deep sequencing normalized with unique cDNA molecular identifiers. The donors were split into four age groups: young (average roughly 15 years), middle-aged (around 37), aged (approximately 60) and long-lived (roughly 86). To avoid experimental bias, donors of different ages were distributed randomly across sequencing lanes. For two donors (one aged 18 to 30 and one aged 80 or older), the study analyzed two additional independent replicas of 1 million unique cDNA reads from the same blood draw. What the authors observed across the whole study: Because donor CMV infection status was unknown, age-related changes in expanded clonotypes were potentially confounded. The long-lived group showed more naive CD4+ T cells, fewer expanded clones and increased TCR diversity than the aged group, suggesting age selection. Bulk unsorted PBMC profiling prevented conclusive comparison of naive and antigen-experienced compartments. Estimates of total diversity based on one million sequenced T cells were regarded as lower bounds and as underestimates. As age increased, observed TCR beta diversity per million T cells dropped in a roughly linear way, and a significant reduction was already evident by age roughly 40. The percentage of naive T cells measured by flow cytometry correlated strongly with observed TCR beta diversity.

The source material was blood. This receptor chain uses TRBV3-1 and TRBJ2-7; the D region may be TRBD1 or TRBD2, each matching 6 bases equally. The sequence derives from a woman aged 40-49 years in good health. The CDR3 reads CASSQSPGAGFNEQYF. The DNA sequence reads TGTGCCAGCAGCCAATCCCCGGGGGCGGGGTTCAACGAGCAGTACTTC.